Presented here are 25 T cell receptor beta chains from one specimen sequenced in a study of blood T cell repertoires in COVID-19. Some clones are missing from TCRdb's copy, which holds only in-frame ones; the method was immunoSEQ multiplex PCR. The sample carries 90,000 to 130,000 clones, 70% to 90% recorded once. The sample taken for sequencing was peripheral blood. These receptors all come from a woman aged 50 to 60 with acute or convalescent COVID-19.

The genes are TRBV7-9 and TRBJ1-3; D is undetermined. Germline V gene sequence: CDR1 SEHNR, CDR2 FQNEAQ (reference sequence). There are 16 residues in the CDR3. Between the trimmed V and J ends, which lost 0 bases and 0 bases, there was a span of 9 bases. The CDR3 DNA sequence: TGTGCCAGCAGCTTAGCCAGATATTCCTCTGGAAACACCATATATTTT. It specifies CASSLARYSSGNTIYF.

As regards this clone: In the same sample, other DNA sequences code for this CDR3. V is TRBV24-1 and J is TRBJ2-7; 8 bases match TRBD2. Germline-derived CDR1 and CDR2 are KGHDR and SFDVKD. V shed 1 base and J 0 bases; nucleotides not matched to a gene: 4. The CDR3 covers 16 residues. The CDR3 DNA reads as TGTGCCACCAGTGATTTCGGTACTAGCGGCTCCTACGAGCAGTACTTC. Its translation is CATSDFGTSGSYEQYF.

The CDR3 loop reads CASANTGVGYGYTF. CDR3 nucleotides: TGTGCCAGCGCCAACACAGGGGTCGGCTATGGCTACACCTTC. The chain has TRBV5-5 and TRBJ1-2; TRBD1 matches 7 bases. CDR3 length equals 14 residues. Germline CDR1 reads SGHKS; CDR2 reads YYEKEE (reference sequence). Losses at the gene ends were 7 bases for V and 4 bases for J; bases not matched to a gene: 10.

The rearrangement links TRBV7-9 to TRBJ2-4, with D possibly matching TRBD1 (6 bases). Germline CDR1 SEHNR, CDR2 FQNEAQ (reference sequence). The V end was cut by 3 bases, the J end by 8 bases, with 23 bases between. This CDR3 comprises 17 residues. The CDR3 nucleotides are TGTGCCAGCAGCTTCCAGAGGGGGAAAATAGCCCAGGACATTCAGTACTTC. Protein product: CASSFQRGKIAQDIQYF.

This rearrangement joins TRBV5-1 to TRBJ2-2; TRBD1 agrees at 8 bases. CDR3 length: 17 residues. Germline values: CDR1 SGHRS, CDR2 YFSETQ. The junction had 8 bases not matched to a gene; V was cut back by 3 bases and J by 1 base. The CDR3 sequence: CASSSATGGRNTGELFF. DNA for the CDR3: TGCGCCAGCAGCTCCGCAACAGGGGGAAGGAACACCGGGGAGCTGTTTTTT.

This clone was recorded only once. The rearrangement links TRBV5-1 to TRBJ2-2, with 7 bases matching TRBD2. Germline values: CDR1 SGHRS, CDR2 YFSETQ. J lost 1 base, V lost 4 bases, and 10 bases had no gene match. The CDR3 loop spans 17 amino acids. The CDR3 bases are TGCGCCAGCAGCGAGATGCTGACTAGCTGGAACACCGGGGAGCTGTTTTTT. Protein: CASSEMLTSWNTGELFF.

V and J are TRBV28 and TRBJ2-3, with no clear D. CDR3 length: 13 residues. The germline V and J ends were trimmed by 6 bases and 0 bases, with 7 bases remaining between them. The germline V gene encodes CDR1 MDHEN and CDR2 SYDVKM. The CDR3 here is CASRETSTDTQYF. CDR3 bases: TGTGCCAGCAGAGAAACTAGCACAGATACGCAGTATTTT.

This clone has just one count. The gene calls are TRBV5-1 and TRBJ2-1; 9 positions match TRBD1. The germline V gene encodes CDR1 SGHRS and CDR2 YFSETQ. CDR3 length: 16 amino acids. Germline trimming cut 0 bases from V and 7 bases from J; bases unmatched to any gene: 8. CDR3 coding DNA: TGCGCCAGCAGCTTGGAAGTCGGGACAGGGTTTAATGAGCAGTTCTTC. It is translated as CASSLEVGTGFNEQFF. The full variable domain, rest sourced from reference TRBV5-1 and TRBJ2-1, is KAGVTQTPRYLIKTRGQQVTLSCSPISGHRSVSWYQQTPGQGLQFLFEYFSETQRNKGNFPGRFSGRQFSNSRSEMNVSTLELGDSALYLCASSLEVGTGFNEQFFGPGTRLTVL.

The chain recombines TRBV19 with TRBJ2-7, with a tentative D call TRBD1 (5 bases). The V end lost 8 bases, the J end lost 2 bases, and 7 bases lay between the germline ends. The CDR3 sequence is 11 residues long. Germline V CDR1 and CDR2: LNHDA, SQIVND (reference sequence). The CDR3 sequence is CASGQAYEQYF. The CDR3, as DNA: TGTGCCAGTGGACAAGCCTACGAGCAGTACTTC.

This sequence joins TRBV28 and TRBJ2-1; 11 nucleotides match TRBD2. CDR1 MDHEN and CDR2 SYDVKM come from the germline V gene. V dropped 4 bases and J dropped 6; count of bases not matched to a gene: 8. The CDR3 runs to 16 residues. The CDR3 DNA is TGTGCCAGCAGTTCCGTAGCGGGAGGGCCCAGCAATGAGCAGTTCTTC. Translating it yields CASSSVAGGPSNEQFF.

The rearrangement uses TRBV18 and TRBJ2-3; 7 nucleotides align to TRBD2. Trimming took 5 bases from V and 0 from J; bases not matched to a gene: 8. The CDR3 extends over 16 amino acids. Germline V CDR1 and CDR2: KGHSH, LQKENI. In nucleotides, the CDR3 is TGTGCCAGCTCAGGGGACTTTAGCGGGAGCACAGATACGCAGTATTTT. Amino acid sequence: CASSGDFSGSTDTQYF.

The V gene is TRBV7-6, the J gene TRBJ1-5; TRBD1 matches 9 bases. The CDR3 extends over 15 amino acids. J was trimmed by 7 bases and V by 4 bases; bases with no gene match: 8. Germline CDR1 reads SGHVS; CDR2 reads FNYEAQ. This CDR3 reads CASSSADRGGQPQHF. The CDR3 DNA reads as TGTGCCAGCAGCTCAGCAGACAGGGGGGGACAGCCCCAGCATTTT.

V usage is TRBV5-1 and J usage is TRBJ1-1, with TRBD1 matching 8 bases. The V segment lost 3 bases and the J segment 5 bases; nucleotides outside the gene matches: 6. Germline-derived CDR1 and CDR2 are SGHRS and YFSETQ. The CDR3 totals 14 residues. CDR3 bases: TGCGCCAGCAGCTCTCCGGACAGGGTGACTGAAGCTTTCTTT. This translates into CASSSPDRVTEAFF.

This chain links TRBV7-9 with TRBJ1-2; tentatively, D is TRBD1 (5 bases). The CDR3 is made up of 14 amino acids. Trimming removed 2 bases from V and 0 bases from J, with 7 bases in between. Germline CDR1 and CDR2: SEHNR and FQNEAQ (reference sequence). CDR3 DNA sequence: TGTGCCAGCAGCTTAAGGGACTCTAACTATGGCTACACCTTC. It encodes CASSLRDSNYGYTF.

The V and J genes are TRBV7-6 and TRBJ2-2; 7 nucleotides align to TRBD2. This CDR3 spans 18 amino acids. Germline assignment: CDR1 SGHVS and CDR2 FNYEAQ. Unmatched junction bases numbered 13, after V lost 1 base and J lost 5 bases. The CDR3 nucleotides read TGTGCCAGCAGCTTAGTGGGAAGGGCTAGCGGAATAACCGGGGAGCTGTTTTTT. This gives the protein CASSLVGRASGITGELFF.

V and J are TRBV3-1 (or the pseudogene TRBV3-2) and TRBJ2-1; 13 positions agree with TRBD2. V dropped 4 bases and J dropped 1; count of bases not matched to a gene: 1. The CDR3 consists of 16 residues. Germline assignment: CDR1 LGHDT and CDR2 YNNKEL (reference sequence). The CDR3 is CASSLLAGGSYNEQFF. CDR3 DNA: TGTGCCAGCAGCCTACTAGCGGGAGGGTCCTACAATGAGCAGTTCTTC.

This clone was detected once. This chain joins TRBV5-1 and TRBJ2-1, with D tentatively TRBD2 (6 bases). The V and J ends lost 0 bases and 0 bases respectively, with 10 bases between them. The CDR3 is 16 amino acids. Germline assignment: CDR1 SGHRS and CDR2 YFSETQ. The CDR3 region is CASSLALASSYNEQFF. The CDR3 coding sequence is TGCGCCAGCAGCTTGGCTCTAGCGAGCTCCTACAATGAGCAGTTCTTC. Full variable domain (missing parts from reference TRBV5-1 and TRBJ2-1): KAGVTQTPRYLIKTRGQQVTLSCSPISGHRSVSWYQQTPGQGLQFLFEYFSETQRNKGNFPGRFSGRQFSNSRSEMNVSTLELGDSALYLCASSLALASSYNEQFFGPGTRLTVL.

This chain joins TRBV18 and TRBJ1-1; D not resolved. V lost 1 base and J lost 2, with 11 bases in between. Germline CDR1 KGHSH, CDR2 LQKENI. The CDR3 sequence is 15 residues long. Written as DNA, the CDR3 is TGTGCCAGCTCACCACTGGCCAACCATAACACTGAAGCTTTCTTT. Residues: CASSPLANHNTEAFF.

The chain joins TRBV19 to TRBJ2-1; 8 bases map to TRBD2. CDR3 length equals 12 residues. Germline-derived CDR1 and CDR2 are LNHDA and SQIVND (reference sequence). V dropped 4 bases and J dropped 12; count of bases not matched to a gene: 5. CDR3 nucleotides: TGTGCCAGTAGTACGGGACTAGAGGGGCAGTTCTTC. This sequence encodes CASSTGLEGQFF.

This chain uses TRBV11-3 with TRBJ2-1; 11 bases match TRBD1. The trim removed 5 bases at V and 4 bases at J, leaving 4 bases unmatched. The length of the CDR3 is 15 residues. Looked up from germline, CDR1 is SGHNT and CDR2 is YENEEA. CDR3 residues: CASSRGQGAYNEQFF. The CDR3 region has the DNA TGTGCCAGCAGCCGAGGACAGGGGGCATACAATGAGCAGTTCTTC. Full variable domain (missing parts from reference TRBV11-3 and TRBJ2-1): EAGVVQSPRYKIIEKKQPVAFWCNPISGHNTLYWYLQNLGQGPELLIRYENEEAVDDSQLPKDRFSAERLKGVDSTLKIQPAELGDSAVYLCASSRGQGAYNEQFFGPGTRLTVL.

This clone came up once. The chain joins TRBV24-1 to TRBJ2-2; 8 bases are a match to TRBD2. There are 15 residues in the CDR3. Trimming at V came to 3 bases and at J to 7 bases, leaving 6 bases not matched to a gene. Germline loops: CDR1 KGHDR, CDR2 SFDVKD. The CDR3: CATSDEAGAGGELFF. Here the CDR3 DNA reads TGTGCCACCAGTGATGAAGCGGGAGCTGGCGGGGAGCTGTTTTTT.

The chain has TRBV7-9 and TRBJ2-7; 7 nucleotides agree with TRBD1. V gave up 1 base and J gave up 6 bases; unmatched junction bases: 9. CDR3 length: 15 residues. Germline lookup yields CDR1 SEHNR and CDR2 FQNEAQ (reference sequence). CDR3 protein: CASSLDRDSYSEQYF. For the CDR3, the DNA is TGTGCCAGCAGCTTAGATCGGGACAGCTACTCCGAGCAGTACTTC.

This sequence joins TRBV5-4 and TRBJ2-7; a weak D match, TRBD2 (6 bases). Per germline, CDR1 SGHNT and CDR2 YYREEE (reference sequence). V was trimmed by 3 bases and J by 4 bases, leaving 20 bases between them. The CDR3 length is 16 residues. In DNA, the CDR3 is TGTGCCAGCAGCTCCCGACTAGGCGGCGGGGATTACGAGCAGTACTTC. Its translation is CASSSRLGGGDYEQYF.

The chain carries TRBV15 and TRBJ2-1; a possible D gene is TRBD1 (5 bases). Germline lookup yields CDR1 LNHNV and CDR2 YYDKDF (reference sequence). Trimming shortened V by 1 base and J by 0 bases, and 7 bases separated the two germline ends. This CDR3 region has 15 residues. The CDR3 spells CATSRGGTSYNEQFF. As DNA, the CDR3 is TGTGCCACCAGCAGAGGGGGCACCTCCTACAATGAGCAGTTCTTC.

This clone came up once. The chain recombines TRBV5-5 with TRBJ2-3; TRBD2 matches 9 bases. CDR1 is SGHKS and CDR2 is YYEKEE in the germline V gene (reference sequence). J was trimmed by 3 bases and V by 0 bases; bases with no gene match: 5. The CDR3 has 16 residues. CDR3 sequence (DNA): TGTGCCAGCAGCTTGGGGACTAGCGCTGTAACAGATACGCAGTATTTT. It codes for CASSLGTSAVTDTQYF.